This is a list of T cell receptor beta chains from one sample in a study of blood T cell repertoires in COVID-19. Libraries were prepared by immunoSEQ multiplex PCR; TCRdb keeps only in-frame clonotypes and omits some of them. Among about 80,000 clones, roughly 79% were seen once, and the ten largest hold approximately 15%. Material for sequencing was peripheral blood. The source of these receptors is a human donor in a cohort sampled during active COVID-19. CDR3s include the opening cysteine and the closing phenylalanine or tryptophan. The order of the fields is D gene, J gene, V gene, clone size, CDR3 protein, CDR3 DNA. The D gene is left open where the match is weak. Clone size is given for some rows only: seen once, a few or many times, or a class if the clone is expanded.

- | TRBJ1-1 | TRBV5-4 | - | CASSFMSGTTNTEAFF | TGTGCCAGCAGCTTCATGTCCGGGACAACAAACACTGAAGCTTTCTTT
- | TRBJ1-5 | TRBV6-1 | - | CASSGDPRDAREDQPQHF | TGTGCCAGCAGTGGGGACCCCAGGGACGCCAGGGAGGATCAGCCCCAGCATTTT
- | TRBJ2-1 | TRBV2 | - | CASGLVADEQFF | TGTGCCAGCGGCCTCGTGGCCGATGAGCAGTTCTTC
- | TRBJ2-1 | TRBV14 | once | CASSQDSTQGSRYNEQFF | TGTGCCAGCAGCCAAGACTCCACTCAGGGCAGCCGTTACAATGAGCAGTTCTTC
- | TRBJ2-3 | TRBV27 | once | CASSLVWFGGDGTDTQYF | TGTGCCAGCAGTTTAGTTTGGTTCGGAGGGGACGGCACAGATACGCAGTATTTT
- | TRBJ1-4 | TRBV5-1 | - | CASSLDNVTAPLAYEKLFF | TGCGCCAGCAGCTTGGATAACGTGACAGCACCCCTCGCCTATGAAAAACTGTTTTTT
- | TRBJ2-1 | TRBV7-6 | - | CASSLSELKTYNEQFF | TGTGCCAGCAGCTTAAGTGAGTTGAAAACCTACAATGAGCAGTTCTTC
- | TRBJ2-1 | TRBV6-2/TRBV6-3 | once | CASSYLGTASYNEQFF | TGTGCCAGCAGTTACCTTGGAACAGCCTCCTACAATGAGCAGTTCTTC
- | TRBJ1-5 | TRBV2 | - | CASSESSGYQPQHF | TGTGCCAGCAGTGAAAGTTCGGGATATCAGCCCCAGCATTTT
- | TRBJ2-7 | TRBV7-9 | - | CASSPDTSYEQYF | TGTGCCAGCAGCCCCGACACCTCCTACGAGCAGTACTTC
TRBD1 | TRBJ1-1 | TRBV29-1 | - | CSVGQGGTEAFF | TGCAGCGTGGGACAGGGAGGCACTGAAGCTTTCTTT
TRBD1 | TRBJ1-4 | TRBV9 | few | CASSGQTGGVEKLFF | TGTGCCAGCAGCGGGCAGACAGGGGGCGTTGAAAAACTGTTTTTT
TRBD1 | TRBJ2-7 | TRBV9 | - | CASSASTGPTYEQYF | TGTGCCAGCAGCGCCTCGACAGGGCCCACCTACGAGCAGTACTTC
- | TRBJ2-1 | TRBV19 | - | CASSAVDYNEQFF | TGTGCCAGTAGTGCGGTTGATTACAATGAGCAGTTCTTC
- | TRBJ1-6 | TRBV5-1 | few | CASSLEGQGYNSPLHF | TGCGCCAGCAGCTTGGAAGGTCAGGGTTATAATTCACCCCTCCACTTT
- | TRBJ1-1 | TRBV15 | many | CATSRDRAGMNTEAFF | TGTGCCACCAGCAGAGATAGGGCGGGGATGAACACTGAAGCTTTCTTT
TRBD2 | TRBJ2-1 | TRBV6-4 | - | CASTRTSGSSNEQFF | TGTGCCAGCACCCGGACTAGCGGGAGTTCGAATGAGCAGTTCTTC
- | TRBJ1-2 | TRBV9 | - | CASSVSDTGSTYGYTF | TGTGCCAGCAGCGTAAGCGACACGGGGAGTACCTATGGCTACACCTTC
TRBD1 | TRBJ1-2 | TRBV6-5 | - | CAGRQGVPNYGYTF | TGTGCCGGGAGACAGGGGGTCCCCAACTATGGCTACACCTTC
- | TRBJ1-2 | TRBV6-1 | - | CASSKGDQGTGYGYTF | TGTGCCAGCAGTAAAGGGGACCAGGGGACCGGCTATGGCTACACCTTC
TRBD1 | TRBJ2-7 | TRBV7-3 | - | CASSWDSDYEQYF | TGTGCCAGCAGCTGGGACAGCGACTACGAGCAGTACTTC
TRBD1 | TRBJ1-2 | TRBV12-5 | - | CASGLVQGALPYGYTF | TGTGCTAGTGGTTTGGTACAGGGGGCGCTTCCCTATGGCTACACCTTC
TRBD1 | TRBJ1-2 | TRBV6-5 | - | CASSYSRTAGGYGYTF | TGTGCCAGCAGTTACTCGAGGACAGCAGGGGGATATGGCTACACCTTC
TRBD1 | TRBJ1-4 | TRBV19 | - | CASSILGTGGAILFF | TGTGCCAGTAGTATACTCGGGACAGGGGGCGCGATCCTGTTTTTT